Below are 32 T cell receptor beta chains sequenced from a single sample in a study of CD8+ T cells in alopecia areata (dated by TCRdb to 2017 to 2018). Library preparation was by the immunoSEQ multiplex PCR assay. RNA was extracted from all samples and reverse transcribed into cDNA as template for TCR sequencing. TCRdb retrieved this table from immuneACCESS and kept in-frame rearrangements only. Not all clones are present; in checked studies, unresolved V genes account for under half, and no reason is known for the remainder. This sample is represented by about 130,000 clones; more than 40% of them were singletons. The ten top clones hold roughly 20% of the sample. Explained via the paper, the time point label denotes: baseline before oral tofacitinib. Material: CD8+ T cells sorted from blood, obtained at week 0. The receptors were sampled from a human donor with alopecia areata.

Only a few counts were recorded for this clone. The V call is TRBV7-9, the J call TRBJ1-1, with D unclear. Trimming took off 4 bases at V and 2 bases at J, with 8 bases between the two ends. This CDR3 comprises 13 residues. Germline CDR1 is SEHNR and CDR2 is FQNEAQ (reference sequence). The CDR3 spells CASSSLLNTEAFF. CDR3 bases: TGTGCCAGCAGCTCCCTACTCAACACTGAAGCTTTCTTT.

In this sample, this clone turned up a few times. The chain uses TRBV15 and TRBJ1-2; 7 nucleotides agree with TRBD1. The CDR3 loop spans 14 amino acids. The germline V gene has CDR1 LNHNV and CDR2 YYDKDF (reference sequence). The trim removed 5 bases at V and 8 bases at J, leaving 11 bases unmatched. This CDR3 is CATSAYDREDGYTF. CDR3 sequence (DNA): TGTGCCACCAGCGCGTATGACAGGGAGGACGGCTACACCTTC.

The chain joins TRBV15 to TRBJ1-5; D not certain. Germline CDR1 reads LNHNV; CDR2 reads YYDKDF (reference sequence). Trimming took off 1 base at V and 4 bases at J, with 11 bases between the two ends. The CDR3 has 15 residues. The CDR3 sequence: CATSRGRSWNQPQHF. The CDR3 bases are TGTGCCACCAGCAGAGGACGATCATGGAATCAGCCCCAGCATTTT.

In its sample, this clone was seen a few times. The V call is TRBV29-1, the J call TRBJ2-1; 9 positions match TRBD1. J was trimmed by 3 bases and V by 6 bases; bases with no gene match: 6. The CDR3 is made up of 14 amino acids. Germline V gene lookup returns CDR1 SQVTM and CDR2 ANQGSEA. CDR3 sequence: CSVRGQGYYNEQFF. The CDR3, as DNA: TGCAGCGTGAGGGGACAGGGATACTACAATGAGCAGTTCTTC.

The chain couples TRBV4-2 to TRBJ1-2; D uncertain. V was cut by 0 bases and J by 8 bases, with 10 bases left in between. The germline CDR1 and CDR2 sequences are LGHNA and YNFKEQ. This CDR3 is built from 13 residues. CDR3 sequence (DNA): TGTGCCAGCAGCCAAGACGGACTGTTAGGCTACACCTTC. Protein sequence: CASSQDGLLGYTF.

Only a few counts were recorded for this clone. DNA for the CDR3: TGTGCCAGCAGCCCGGATATTCCCGGGGAGCTGTTTTTT. It yields the protein CASSPDIPGELFF. J is TRBJ2-2 and V is TRBV11-2; the D is unclear. The CDR3 is 13 amino acids. The germline V gene has CDR1 SGHAT and CDR2 FQNNGV. With 5 bases removed from V and 6 bases from J, the gap between germline ends came to 10 bases.

This clone was seen more than once but under ten times. The J gene is TRBJ2-7, the V gene TRBV29-1; D perhaps matches TRBD1 (5 bases). Trimming removed 7 bases from V and 3 bases from J, with 10 bases in between. This CDR3 is 11 amino acids long. Germline CDR1 is SQVTM and CDR2 is ANQGSEA. The CDR3 region has the DNA TGCAGCGGGGGCTCAGGCTACGAGCAGTACTTC. It translates to CSGGSGYEQYF.

V gene TRBV2 combines with J gene TRBJ1-1; 8 nucleotides match TRBD1. Germline V lookup: CDR1 SNHLY, CDR2 FYNNEI. With V trimmed by 7 bases and J by 0 bases, 13 bases remained unmatched. The CDR3 runs to 17 residues. CDR3 protein: CASTPGRTGRLNTEAFF. CDR3 DNA: TGTGCCAGCACCCCTGGCCGGACAGGGCGACTGAACACTGAAGCTTTCTTT.

This clone was counted between two and nine times. The V gene is TRBV29-1, the J gene TRBJ2-7; possibly TRBD2 for D (6 bases). Trimming stripped 4 bases from V and 5 bases from J, with 15 bases between. Looked up from germline, CDR1 is SQVTM and CDR2 is ANQGSEA. There are 13 residues in the CDR3. The CDR3 DNA sequence: TGCAGCGTTGTCCGAAGAGGAGGGAACGAGCAGTACTTC. This codes for CSVVRRGGNEQYF.

The chain is built from TRBV13 and TRBJ2-7; 8 positions agree with TRBD2. The V and J ends lost 5 bases and 2 bases, in that order; junction bases with no gene match: 5. The length of the CDR3 is 14 residues. In germline, CDR1 is PRHDT, CDR2 FYEKMQ (reference sequence). DNA of the CDR3: TGTGCCAGCAGCCAGCCGGGACTAGCCTACGAGCAGTACTTC. This encodes CASSQPGLAYEQYF. Combining the CDR3 with reference TRBV13 and TRBJ2-7 gives the whole variable domain AAGVIQSPRHLIKEKRETATLKCYPIPRHDTVYWYQQGPGQDPQFLISFYEKMQSDKGSIPDRFSAQQFSDYHSELNMSSLELGDSALYFCASSQPGLAYEQYFGPGTRLTVT.

This chain connects TRBV29-1 to TRBJ2-7, with D unresolved. The CDR3 totals 13 residues. Trimming pared 2 bases from V and 1 base from J, leaving 9 bases between. Germline V gives CDR1 SQVTM, CDR2 ANQGSEA. CDR3 residues: CSVETDFSYEQYF. In nucleotides, the CDR3 is TGCAGCGTTGAAACAGATTTTTCCTACGAGCAGTACTTC.

This chain joins TRBV7-9 and TRBJ2-1, with D unclear. CDR3 length: 14 residues. The V gene lost 6 bases and the J gene lost 5 bases, with 14 bases spanning the gap. Germline V lookup: CDR1 SEHNR, CDR2 FQNEAQ (reference sequence). CDR3 bases: TGTGCCAGCAGAGATAGCTGGAAAGACAATGAGCAGTTCTTC. Translated: CASRDSWKDNEQFF.

The CDR3: CASSRLWEQYF. In nucleotides, the CDR3 is TGTGCCAGCAGTCGTCTGTGGGAGCAGTACTTC. This chain uses TRBV7-9 with TRBJ2-7; D not certain. Trimming took off 6 bases at V and 7 bases at J, with 10 bases between the two ends. Per germline, CDR1 SEHNR and CDR2 FQNEAQ (reference sequence). This CDR3 has 11 residues.

This clone was found a few times. The chain has TRBV4-3 and TRBJ2-1; D is possibly TRBD2 (6 bases). The CDR3 is made up of 14 amino acids. Germline-derived CDR1 and CDR2 are LGHNA and YSLEER. Trimming shortened V by 4 bases and J by 6 bases, and 13 bases separated the two germline ends. CDR3 in DNA: TGCGCCAGCAGCCGAGTACTAGCAGGCAATGAGCAGTTCTTC. Its protein is CASSRVLAGNEQFF.

This clone was detected only a few times. J is TRBJ1-2 and V is TRBV29-1; D gene uncertain. The length of the CDR3 is 14 residues. CDR1 SQVTM and CDR2 ANQGSEA come from the germline V gene. Trimming removed 3 bases from V and 4 bases from J, with 15 bases in between. The DNA for the CDR3 is TGCAGCGTTGACGGTGAGGAATCCCTCTATGGCTACACCTTC. This gives the protein CSVDGEESLYGYTF. Full variable domain (rest looked up from reference TRBV29-1 and TRBJ1-2): SAVISQKPSRDICQRGTSLTIQCQVDSQVTMMFWYRQQPGQSLTLIATANQGSEATYESGFVIDKFPISRPNLTFSTLTVSNMSPEDSSIYLCSVDGEESLYGYTFGSGTRLTVV.

There are a few counts of this clone. The chain recombines TRBV4-1 with TRBJ1-2, with a weak D call TRBD1 (6 bases). Germline CDR1 and CDR2: MGHRA and YSYEKL. V was cut by 1 base and J by 8 bases, with 20 bases left in between. This CDR3 is 16 amino acids long. CDR3 sequence: CASSQAFTGGPWGYTF. CDR3 bases: TGCGCCAGCAGCCAAGCGTTCACGGGGGGGCCGTGGGGCTACACCTTC.

This clone has a handful of counts. The rearrangement links TRBV4-1 to TRBJ2-5, with 9 nucleotides matching TRBD1. Trimming took 1 base from V and 4 from J; bases not matched to a gene: 7. CDR3 length: 16 amino acids. Germline V gene sequence: CDR1 MGHRA, CDR2 YSYEKL. As DNA, the CDR3 is TGCGCCAGCAGCCAAGTCAAGGGACAGGGAGTAGAGACCCAGTACTTC. This sequence encodes CASSQVKGQGVETQYF.

This rearrangement joins TRBV19 to TRBJ1-5; D not resolved. Trimming took 3 bases from V and 0 from J, leaving 9 bases between them. Germline CDR1 reads LNHDA; CDR2 reads SQIVND (reference sequence). CDR3 length: 15 residues. CDR3 in DNA: TGTGCCAGTAGTATGGTCAGCTATAGCAATCAGCCCCAGCATTTT. Translation gives CASSMVSYSNQPQHF.

As to this clone: The sample contains more than one DNA sequence encoding this CDR3. The CDR3 reads CASSPGYSNQPQHF. In nucleotides, the CDR3 is TGTGCCAGCAGTCCCGGTTATAGCAATCAGCCCCAGCATTTT. The chain carries TRBV27 and TRBJ1-5; D not resolved. CDR3 length equals 14 residues. V was trimmed by 5 bases and J by 0 bases, leaving 8 bases between them. The germline V gene encodes CDR1 MNHEY and CDR2 SMNVEV (reference sequence).

The table lists this clone with a few counts. The DNA for the CDR3 is TGCAGCGTTTCGGATGGCTACACCTTC. Translation gives CSVSDGYTF. This chain connects TRBV29-1 to TRBJ1-2; D is undetermined. Trimming removed 5 bases at V and 6 bases at J, with 4 bases between. Germline V gene sequence: CDR1 SQVTM, CDR2 ANQGSEA. The CDR3 totals 9 residues.

V is TRBV5-1 and J is TRBJ2-1, with 7 bases lining up with TRBD1. The CDR3 runs to 14 residues. Per germline, CDR1 SGHRS and CDR2 YFSETQ. V gave up 3 bases and J gave up 2 bases; unmatched junction bases: 2. CDR3 nucleotide sequence: TGCGCCAGCAGCTGGGACAGCGCCTACAATGAGCAGTTCTTC. Its protein is CASSWDSAYNEQFF.

The CDR3 bases are TGTGCCAGCAGCTTGGAGGAATTGGGGTCCTACAATGAGCAGTTCTTC. This gives the protein CASSLEELGSYNEQFF. V and J are TRBV5-4 and TRBJ2-1; no clear D gene. The V gene lost 0 bases and the J gene lost 1 base, with 11 bases spanning the gap. Germline CDR1 reads SGHNT; CDR2 reads YYREEE (reference sequence). CDR3 length: 16 residues.

The chain carries TRBV5-6 and TRBJ2-7; tentative D call: TRBD1 (5 bases). The V gene lost 0 bases and the J gene lost 2 bases, with 9 bases spanning the gap. Looked up from germline, CDR1 is SGHDT and CDR2 is YYEEEE. This CDR3 contains 14 residues. In nucleotides, the CDR3 is TGTGCCAGCAGCTTGGGACAGACCGCCTACGAGCAGTACTTC. Amino acids: CASSLGQTAYEQYF.

There are a few counts of this clone. V usage is TRBV4-1 and J usage is TRBJ2-2, with D possibly TRBD2 on 7 matching bases. V was pared by 7 bases and J by 4 bases, with 16 bases between. The CDR3 is 15 residues long. Germline-derived CDR1 and CDR2 are MGHRA and YSYEKL. The CDR3 nucleotides read TGCGCCAGCACCCTGGGGGGGGGCGTCACCGGGGAGCTGTTTTTT. Its translation is CASTLGGGVTGELFF.

The chain joins TRBV30 to TRBJ1-6; a weak D match, TRBD1 (5 bases). The CDR3 consists of 15 residues. Trimming removed 0 bases at V and 3 bases at J, with 9 bases between. CDR1 and CDR2 from the germline V gene are GTSNPN and SVGIG (reference sequence). The CDR3 DNA reads as TGTGCCTGGAGTGTAGGGGCAGGCTATAATTCACCCCTCCACTTT. Amino acid sequence: CAWSVGAGYNSPLHF.

The chain links TRBV5-1 to TRBJ2-7; D is ambiguous. The V gene's germline CDR1 is SGHRS and CDR2 YFSETQ. V was cut by 4 bases and J by 2 bases, with 13 bases left in between. The CDR3 totals 14 residues. As DNA, the CDR3 is TGCGCCAGCAGCACCGACCGCCACGCCTACGAGCAGTACTTC. This translates into CASSTDRHAYEQYF.

This chain uses TRBV5-1 with TRBJ2-7; TRBD2 agrees at 8 bases. Unmatched junction bases numbered 6, after V lost 4 bases and J lost 0 bases. This CDR3 contains 15 residues. Germline CDR1 reads SGHRS; CDR2 reads YFSETQ. The CDR3 loop reads CASSPSGTSSYEQYF. The CDR3 coding sequence is TGCGCCAGCAGCCCCTCCGGGACTAGCTCCTACGAGCAGTACTTC.

This clone showed up just a few times. The chain is built from TRBV14 and TRBJ1-1, with a possible D match to TRBD1 (6 bases). Trimming shortened V by 5 bases and J by 4 bases, and 11 bases separated the two germline ends. Looked up from germline, CDR1 is SGHDN and CDR2 is FVKESK. CDR3 length: 13 amino acids. CDR3 DNA: TGTGCCAGCAGCGTAACAGGGACCACTGAAGCTTTCTTT. Translated: CASSVTGTTEAFF.

The chain recombines TRBV7-2 with TRBJ2-7, with TRBD2 as a possible D gene (6 bases). Germline CDR1 SGHTA, CDR2 FQGNSA. V lost 5 bases and J lost 0, with 20 bases in between. The CDR3 consists of 17 residues. CDR3 DNA: TGTGCCAGCAGCCGGCCCCGGGACTCGAGGAGCTCCTACGAGCAGTACTTC. Translated: CASSRPRDSRSSYEQYF.

The V and J genes are TRBV9 and TRBJ2-3, with a tentative D call TRBD1 (5 bases). The CDR3 length is 14 residues. The V and J ends lost 7 bases and 2 bases respectively, with 14 bases between them. The germline V gene encodes CDR1 SGDLS and CDR2 YYNGEE. The CDR3 DNA reads as TGTGCCAGCGGTCCCGGACATTTCACAGATACGCAGTATTTT. Its translation: CASGPGHFTDTQYF.

In the case of this clone: Distinct nucleotide sequences in the sample also encode this CDR3. V usage is TRBV29-1 and J usage is TRBJ1-1; no clear D gene. Germline V gives CDR1 SQVTM, CDR2 ANQGSEA. Trimming took 1 base from V and 0 from J, leaving 3 bases between them. This CDR3 has 12 amino acids. CDR3 DNA: TGCAGCGTTGAAGGGATGAACACTGAAGCTTTCTTT. It is translated as CSVEGMNTEAFF.

Ten or more counts support this clone. The rearrangement uses TRBV2 and TRBJ2-5; no clear D. Trimming took off 5 bases at V and 2 bases at J, with 12 bases between the two ends. The CDR3 is 14 amino acids. Germline CDR1 reads SNHLY; CDR2 reads FYNNEI. The CDR3 sequence: CASSHRTGQETQYF. As DNA, the CDR3 is TGTGCCAGCAGTCATAGAACTGGGCAAGAGACCCAGTACTTC. The full variable domain, rest sourced from reference TRBV2 and TRBJ2-5, is EPEVTQTPSHQVTQMGQEVILRCVPISNHLYFYWYRQILGQKVEFLVSFYNNEISEKSEIFDDQFSVERPDGSNFTLKIRSTKLEDSAMYFCASSHRTGQETQYFGPGTRLLVL.